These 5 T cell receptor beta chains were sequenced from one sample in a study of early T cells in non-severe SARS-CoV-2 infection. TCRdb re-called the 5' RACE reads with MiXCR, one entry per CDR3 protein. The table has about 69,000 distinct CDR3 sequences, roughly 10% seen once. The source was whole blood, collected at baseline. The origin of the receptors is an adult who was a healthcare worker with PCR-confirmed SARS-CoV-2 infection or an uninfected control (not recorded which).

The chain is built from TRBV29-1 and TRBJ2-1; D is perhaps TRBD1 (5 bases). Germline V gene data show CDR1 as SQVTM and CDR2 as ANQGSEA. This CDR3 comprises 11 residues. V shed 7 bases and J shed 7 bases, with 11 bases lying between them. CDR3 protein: CSGTPLNEQFF. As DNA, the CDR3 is TGCAGCGGGACACCGTTGAATGAGCAGTTCTTC.

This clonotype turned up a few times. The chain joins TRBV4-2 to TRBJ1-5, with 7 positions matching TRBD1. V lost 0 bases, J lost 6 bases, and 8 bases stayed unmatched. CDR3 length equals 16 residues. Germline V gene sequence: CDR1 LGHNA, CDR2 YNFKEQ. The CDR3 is CASSQDPRQGSQPQHF. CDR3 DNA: TGTGCCAGCAGCCAAGATCCCCGACAGGGCTCTCAGCCCCAGCATTTT.

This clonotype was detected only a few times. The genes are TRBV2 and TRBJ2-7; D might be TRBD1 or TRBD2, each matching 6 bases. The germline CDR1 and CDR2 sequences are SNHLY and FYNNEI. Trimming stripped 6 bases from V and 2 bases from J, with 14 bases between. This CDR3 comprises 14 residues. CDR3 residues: CASSREGGPYEQYF. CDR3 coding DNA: TGTGCCAGCAGCCGTGAGGGGGGTCCCTACGAGCAGTACTTC.

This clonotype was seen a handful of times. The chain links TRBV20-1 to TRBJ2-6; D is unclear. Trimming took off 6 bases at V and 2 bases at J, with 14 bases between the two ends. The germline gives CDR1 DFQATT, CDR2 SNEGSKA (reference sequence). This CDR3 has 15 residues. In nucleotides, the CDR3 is TGCAGTGCGTACTCACGGTCCACTGGGGCCAACGTCCTGACTTTC. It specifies CSAYSRSTGANVLTF.

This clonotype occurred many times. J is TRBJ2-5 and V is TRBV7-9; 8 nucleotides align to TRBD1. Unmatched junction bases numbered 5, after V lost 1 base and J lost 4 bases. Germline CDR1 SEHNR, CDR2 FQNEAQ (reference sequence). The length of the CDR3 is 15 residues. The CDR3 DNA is TGTGCCAGCAGCTTAGAAACAGGGGGAGCAGAGACCCAGTACTTC. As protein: CASSLETGGAETQYF. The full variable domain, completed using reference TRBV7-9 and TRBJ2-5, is DTGVSQNPRHKITKRGQNVTFRCDPISEHNRLYWYRQTLGQGPEFLTYFQNEAQLEKSRLLSDRFSAERPKGSFSTLEIQRTEQGDSAMYLCASSLETGGAETQYFGPGTRLLVL.